These 21 T cell receptor beta chains came from one sample sequenced in a study of T cells in Graves' hyperthyroidism and ophthalmopathy. Template material for amplifying TCR beta CDR3 regions consisted of RNA transcripts. HTBI primers were the set used in a first-round RT-PCR of the TCR CDR3. TCRdb reprocessed the multiplex PCR reads via MiXCR and lists one record per CDR3 protein. This sample has over 200,000 distinct CDR3 sequences, with about 14% found just once. Sequencing was performed on blood. These receptors came from a woman aged 40 to 49 with Graves' hyperthyroidism that later progressed to Graves' ophthalmopathy.

The chain recombines TRBV7-2 with TRBJ2-4, with a tentative D call TRBD2 (6 bases). The CDR3 runs to 14 residues. CDR1 is SGHTA and CDR2 is FQGNSA in the germline V gene. V shed 6 bases and J shed 0 bases, with 9 bases lying between them. The CDR3 DNA reads TGTGCCAGCAGTGCGGGGATAGCCAAAAACATTCAGTACTTC. It specifies CASSAGIAKNIQYF.

There are many counts of this clonotype. The rearrangement uses TRBV19 and TRBJ2-7, with TRBD1 identical over 9 bases. Germline V gene sequence: CDR1 LNHDA, CDR2 SQIVND (reference sequence). With 6 bases clipped from V and 0 bases from J, the junction kept 3 bases outside the gene matches. The CDR3 extends over 14 amino acids. The CDR3 DNA sequence: TGTGCCAGTAGCGGACAGGGGTTCTCCTACGAGCAGTACTTC. Residues: CASSGQGFSYEQYF. Looking up the rest from reference TRBV19 and TRBJ2-7 gives the full variable domain: DGGITQSPKYLFRKEGQNVTLSCEQNLNHDAMYWYRQDPGQGLRLIYYSQIVNDFQKGDIAEGYSVSREKKESFPLTVTSAQKNPTAFYLCASSGQGFSYEQYFGPGTRLTVT.

In its sample, this clonotype was seen many times. The CDR3 region is CASSKTLLYEQYF. The CDR3, as DNA: TGTGCCAGCTCCAAGACCCTCCTCTACGAGCAGTACTTC. The genes are TRBV27 and TRBJ2-7; no firm D call. Trimming stripped 8 bases from V and 3 bases from J, with 14 bases between. Germline values: CDR1 MNHEY, CDR2 SMNVEV (reference sequence). There are 13 residues in the CDR3.

The sample holds many counts of this clonotype. The chain links TRBV4-1 to TRBJ1-1, with unresolved D. CDR3 length: 14 amino acids. Germline V CDR1 and CDR2: MGHRA, YSYEKL. V was shortened by 2 bases and J by 1 base, with 8 bases between the two germline ends. In DNA form, the CDR3 reads TGCGCCAGCAGCCAACCCCTGCGGAACACTGAAGCTTTCTTT. This translates into CASSQPLRNTEAFF.

This clonotype was recorded at least ten times. CDR3 DNA: TGTGCCGCGGGAGGACTAGCGGGAGTTAATGAGCAGTTCTTC. Translating gives CAAGGLAGVNEQFF. This sequence joins TRBV10-3 and TRBJ2-1; TRBD2 agrees at 13 bases. Germline values: CDR1 ENHRY, CDR2 SYGVKD. Trimming at V came to 11 bases and at J to 7 bases, leaving 8 bases not matched to a gene. The CDR3 spans 14 residues.

This chain links TRBV7-4 with TRBJ2-5; 12 bases align to TRBD1. The trim removed 5 bases at V and 5 bases at J, leaving 9 bases unmatched. The germline gives CDR1 SGHVT, CDR2 SQSDAQ. This CDR3 is built from 16 residues. CDR3 in amino acids: CASSVRGQGAPETQYF. Written as DNA, the CDR3 is TGTGCCAGCAGCGTCAGGGGACAGGGGGCGCCCGAGACCCAGTACTTC.

The chain combines TRBV19 with TRBJ1-2; D ambiguous. The germline CDR1 and CDR2 sequences are LNHDA and SQIVND (reference sequence). V was clipped by 6 bases and J by 3 bases, with 11 bases between them. This CDR3 region has 13 residues. DNA of the CDR3: TGTGCCAGTAGCCCCGGGTCGTACTATGGCTACACCTTC. Residues: CASSPGSYYGYTF. Together with reference TRBV19 and TRBJ1-2, the CDR3 gives the full variable domain: DGGITQSPKYLFRKEGQNVTLSCEQNLNHDAMYWYRQDPGQGLRLIYYSQIVNDFQKGDIAEGYSVSREKKESFPLTVTSAQKNPTAFYLCASSPGSYYGYTFGSGTRLTVV.

This clonotype was picked up many times. The chain combines TRBV11-2 with TRBJ1-6, with 8 bases fitting TRBD1. Losses at the gene ends were 0 bases for V and 0 bases for J; bases not matched to a gene: 4. Germline values: CDR1 SGHAT, CDR2 FQNNGV. This CDR3 comprises 18 residues. The DNA of the CDR3 is TGTGCCAGCAGCTTAGATGCGACAGGGGTCTCCTATAATTCACCCCTCCACTTT. It encodes CASSLDATGVSYNSPLHF.

This clonotype was detected ten times or more. The V gene is TRBV20-1, the J gene TRBJ2-3; no reliable D call. This CDR3 region has 12 residues. Germline loops: CDR1 DFQATT, CDR2 SNEGSKA (reference sequence). V was shortened by 4 bases and J by 2 bases, with 7 bases between the two germline ends. CDR3 sequence reads: CSANLVTDTQYF. The CDR3 nucleotides read TGCAGTGCTAATTTAGTCACAGATACGCAGTATTTT.

This clonotype has at least ten counts. This chain joins TRBV5-1 and TRBJ2-7; TRBD1 is a possible D gene (6 bases). V was clipped by 0 bases and J by 0 bases, with 10 bases between them. The CDR3 totals 15 residues. Per germline, CDR1 SGHRS and CDR2 YFSETQ. CDR3 bases: TGCGCCAGCAGCTTGGTCCAGGGGAGCTCCTACGAGCAGTACTTC. Translation: CASSLVQGSSYEQYF.

This clonotype was detected many times. This chain uses TRBV29-1 with TRBJ1-1; TRBD1 matches 7 bases. CDR3 size: 14 residues. V trimming: 4 bases; J trimming: 0 bases; junction bases outside the gene matches: 5. The germline V gene has CDR1 SQVTM and CDR2 ANQGSEA. CDR3 DNA: TGCAGCGTTGTGGGACAGCCTGTGAACACTGAAGCTTTCTTT. This translates into CSVVGQPVNTEAFF.

As regards this clonotype: Without the conserved terminal phenylalanine or tryptophan, this CDR3 likely stems from a read error. CDR3 residues: CASSESETSGLPSYNEQFL. CDR3 nucleotides: TGTGCCAGCAGTGAATCAGAGACTAGCGGGCTCCCAAGCTACAATGAGCAGTTCTTA. The gene calls are TRBV25-1 and TRBJ2-1; TRBD2 matches at 10 bases. Germline values: CDR1 MGHDK, CDR2 SYGVNS. This CDR3 comprises 19 residues. V trimming: 1 base; J trimming: 3 bases; junction bases outside the gene matches: 12.

In this sample, this clonotype turned up a few times. The chain links TRBV11-2 to TRBJ2-5, with 10 bases fitting TRBD2. V lost 1 base, J lost 5 bases, and 10 bases stayed unmatched. The CDR3 is 17 residues long. CDR1 SGHAT and CDR2 FQNNGV come from the germline V gene. Written as DNA, the CDR3 is TGTGCCAGCAGCTTAGTTGGGGCTAGCGGGAGTAGTGAGACCCAGTACTTC. This translates into CASSLVGASGSSETQYF.

This clonotype was picked up many times. This chain links TRBV5-1 with TRBJ1-1; no reliable D call. V shed 4 bases and J shed 5 bases, with 12 bases lying between them. The CDR3 loop spans 13 amino acids. Germline CDR1 and CDR2: SGHRS and YFSETQ. CDR3 DNA: TGCGCCAGCAGCCCCCTCAGGCGGACTGAAGCTTTCTTT. Translating gives CASSPLRRTEAFF.

This clonotype was counted once. The chain links TRBV18 to TRBJ2-1; no clear D gene. The CDR3 loop spans 12 amino acids. Per the germline V gene, CDR1 is KGHSH and CDR2 is LQKENI. Trimming left V 2 bases short and J 5 bases short, with 4 bases between. The CDR3 bases are TGTGCCAGCTCACCAGAGCACAATGAGCAGTTCTTC. It encodes CASSPEHNEQFF. Variable domain in full (rest from reference TRBV18 and TRBJ2-1): NAGVMQNPRHLVRRRGQEARLRCSPMKGHSHVYWYRQLPEEGLKFMVYLQKENIIDESGMPKERFSAEFPKEGPSILRIQQVVRGDSAAYFCASSPEHNEQFFGPGTRLTVL.

This clonotype occurred many times. The rearrangement joins TRBV6-5 to TRBJ1-5, with 9 bases aligning to TRBD1. Looked up from germline, CDR1 is MNHEY and CDR2 is SVGAGI. V shed 2 bases, J shed 7 bases, and the junction held 12 bases outside the gene matches. The CDR3 loop spans 17 amino acids. This CDR3 is CASSYGDPGQGGQPQHF. The CDR3 bases are TGTGCCAGCAGTTACGGGGATCCGGGACAGGGAGGGCAGCCCCAGCATTTT.

The chain is built from TRBV12-3 or TRBV12-4 and TRBJ1-2, with TRBD1 identical over 8 bases. J gave up 8 bases and V 6 bases, and 8 bases lay outside the gene matches. The CDR3 extends over 13 amino acids. CDR3 loop: CASRETGAGGYTF. The CDR3 DNA reads as TGTGCCAGCAGGGAGACAGGGGCAGGGGGCTACACCTTC.

Only a few counts were recorded for this clonotype. CDR3 residues: CASSSKPLAGRDETQYF. The CDR3 DNA reads as TGCGCCAGCAGCTCAAAGCCTCTAGCGGGTAGGGATGAGACCCAGTACTTC. The gene calls are TRBV5-1 and TRBJ2-5; 8 bases agree with TRBD2. CDR1 is SGHRS, CDR2 YFSETQ, per germline. This CDR3 has 17 residues. The V gene end was trimmed by 3 bases and the J gene end by 5 bases; junction bases not matched to a gene: 15.

This clonotype has a single count. A read error is possible here, since a much larger clone lies one base away. The chain links TRBV6-5 to TRBJ2-7; D not resolved. V gave up 2 bases and J gave up 6 bases, with 17 bases separating them. CDR3 length: 15 amino acids. Germline lookup yields CDR1 MNHEY and CDR2 SVGAGI. CDR3 amino acids: CASSYTSPPLFEQYF. CDR3 bases: TGTGCCAGCAGTTACACCAGCCCACCTCTTTTCGAGCAGTACTTC.

The table lists this clonotype with a few counts. V is TRBV5-1 and J is TRBJ2-1, with TRBD1 matching over 10 bases. Germline V gene lookup returns CDR1 SGHRS and CDR2 YFSETQ. CDR3 length: 14 residues. The junction had 8 bases not matched to a gene; V was cut back by 2 bases and J by 12 bases. CDR3: CASSFGTGDRPQFF. DNA of the CDR3: TGCGCCAGCAGCTTCGGGACAGGGGATCGTCCGCAGTTCTTC. Full variable domain (missing parts from reference TRBV5-1 and TRBJ2-1): KAGVTQTPRYLIKTRGQQVTLSCSPISGHRSVSWYQQTPGQGLQFLFEYFSETQRNKGNFPGRFSGRQFSNSRSEMNVSTLELGDSALYLCASSFGTGDRPQFFGPGTRLTVL.

This clonotype was seen at least ten times. The chain joins TRBV5-6 to TRBJ1-4; weak D call: TRBD1 (5 bases). The CDR3 totals 15 residues. CDR1 is SGHDT, CDR2 YYEEEE, per germline. Trimming left V 4 bases short and J 3 bases short, with 13 bases between. CDR3 sequence: CASSRREGANEKLFF. The CDR3 nucleotides are TGTGCCAGCAGCAGAAGGGAAGGGGCTAATGAAAAACTGTTTTTT.